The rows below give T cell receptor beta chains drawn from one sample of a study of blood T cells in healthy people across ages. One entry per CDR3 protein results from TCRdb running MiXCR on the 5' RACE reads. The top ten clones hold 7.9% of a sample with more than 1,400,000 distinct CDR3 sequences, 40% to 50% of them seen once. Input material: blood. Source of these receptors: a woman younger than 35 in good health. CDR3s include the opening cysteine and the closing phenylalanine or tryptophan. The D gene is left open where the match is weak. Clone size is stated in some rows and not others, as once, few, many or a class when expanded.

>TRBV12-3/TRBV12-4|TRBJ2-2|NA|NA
TGTGCCAGCAGCCGCCGACAGGGAGGCACCGGGGAGCTGTTTTTT
CASSRRQGGTGELFF
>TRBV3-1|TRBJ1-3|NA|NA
TGTGCCAGCAGACCCCCGGGGACCTCTGGAAACACCATATATTTT
CASRPPGTSGNTIYF
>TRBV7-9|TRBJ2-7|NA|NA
TGTGCCAGCAGCTTAGCCGTAGCCCTTAGCTCCTACGAGCAGTACTTC
CASSLAVALSSYEQYF
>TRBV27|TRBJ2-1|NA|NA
TGTGCCAGCAGTTTGGACGGAGACAATGAGCAGTTCTTC
CASSLDGDNEQFF
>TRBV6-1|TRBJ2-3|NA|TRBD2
TGTGCCAGCAGTGAACACCCTAGCGGGAGCACAGATACGCAGTATTTT
CASSEHPSGSTDTQYF
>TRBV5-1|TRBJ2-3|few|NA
TGCGCCGGAACGTACATGGGCGGTAGCACAGATACGCAGTATTTT
CAGTYMGGSTDTQYF
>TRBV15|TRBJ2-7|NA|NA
TGTGCCACCAGCACCTCCGGGAAGGGTACACCCGAGCAGTACTTC
CATSTSGKGTPEQYF
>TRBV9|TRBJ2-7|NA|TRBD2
TGTGCCAGCAGCGGTAGCGGGGTATACGAGCAGTACTTC
CASSGSGVYEQYF
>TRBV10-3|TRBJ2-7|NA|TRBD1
TGTGCCATCAGTGGGCGCGGGACAGGGAACGAGCAGTACTTC
CAISGRGTGNEQYF
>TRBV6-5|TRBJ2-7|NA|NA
TGTGCCAGCAGGCAGGGGAGCTCCTACGAGCAGTACTTC
CASRQGSSYEQYF